This T cell receptor beta chain originates from a study of cytomegalovirus exposure and HLA in healthy donors (dated 2017 in TCRdb). As for the study more broadly: The roughly 700 repertoires of the first cohort and the approximately 130 validation repertoires were produced on the same platform, according to a later analysis. The study was designed to test whether signatures of past pathogen exposure could be identified by cataloging public T cell receptors. In addition to the first cohort of hundreds of subjects, a separate validation cohort of 100 to 150 different subjects was used. The study combined high-throughput TCR immunosequencing, statistical association of individual TCRs with disease status, and machine learning to predict cytomegalovirus infection status.

Measured from the cysteine to the phenylalanine, the CDR3 is 14 residues long. The read is trimmed to its CDR3 DNA, 42 bases read in frame from base 1. Trimming takes 6 bases from V and 6 bases from J, and the germline ends sit 15 bases apart. Taken from the germline V gene (reference sequence), the CDR1 and CDR2 loops are SEHNR and FQNEAQ. Points on this clone: Its recognized antigen is unknown. It has no much larger one-base neighbor in the sample; base qualities were not kept.

Separate from the roughly 700-subject first cohort, the validation cohort of 120 subjects was the group to which the donors belonged. The library was generated by the immunoSEQ multiplex PCR assay. As for the authors' bioinformatics: A statistical classification framework was built for diagnosing cytomegalovirus status from the catalog of TCR beta chain sequences. The immuneACCESS repertoire file appears here via TCRdb, limited to in-frame rearrangements. These files lack a portion of the clones; in checked studies, under half of the deficit traces to unresolved V genes, and the cause of the others is not known. For V, J and clone size, that table is used; D and trimming come from the DNA. The sample profile shows about 150,000 clones; 85% to 90% of them were found once. About 1.9% of the sample rests with the top ten. Overall results and qualifications from the work: A later analysis found that TCRs clustered in the first cohort also tended to co-occur in the 120 or so validation repertoires, with more than 90% of cluster scores above 0. In both the original and validation cohorts, the classifier was reported to diagnose cytomegalovirus status with high specificity and sensitivity. The study gave a list of about 160 TCR beta chains associated with cytomegalovirus. A few of the identified cytomegalovirus-associated TCR beta chains were confirmed in vitro to be specific for cytomegalovirus antigens. The validation cohort had no HLA typing available for a later analysis, so co-occurrence within that cohort was assessed over all 120 or so repertoires. While some public TCRs were present in many individuals, most TCR sequences turned up only very rarely across donors. According to the authors, the approach could potentially be generalized to other disease states and immunological phenotypes.

The chain links TRBV7-9 with TRBJ2-1; TRBD2 is a weak D gene call, 6 bases matching. This clonotype originated in a human donor in good health. The sample was PBMCs. The CDR3 here reads CASRRDGGSNEQFF. The DNA is TGTGCCAGCAGACGCGACGGGGGAAGCAATGAGCAGTTCTTC. The reference TRBV7-9 and TRBJ2-1 proteins fill in what lies around the CDR3, so the full variable domain reads DTGVSQNPRHKITKRGQNVTFRCDPISEHNRLYWYRQTLGQGPEFLTYFQNEAQLEKSRLLSDRFSAERPKGSFSTLEIQRTEQGDSAMYLCASRRDGGSNEQFFGPGTRLTVL.